Here is one TCR beta chain with its context. This sample is drawn from a study of identical twins. Trimming took 3 bases from V and 4 from J; bases not matched to a gene: 5. In germline, CDR1 is MRHNA, CDR2 SNTAGT. This CDR3 comprises 15 residues. TCRdb re-analysed the 5' RACE reads in MiXCR, keeping a single row per CDR3 protein. Of over 250,000 distinct CDR3 sequences listed, more than 8% are singletons. The sample also formed part of further work on yellow fever vaccine responses in identical twins.

The receptor's source is a woman between 18 and 29 years old in good health. The sample comprised CD8+ T cells sorted from blood. The V and J genes are TRBV6-4 and TRBJ2-1; 8 nucleotides match TRBD2. CDR3 sequence (DNA): TGTGCCAGCAGTGAAGCTGCGGGGGGATACAATGAGCAGTTCTTC. Its translation is CASSEAAGGYNEQFF.